This TCR beta chain was sequenced in a study of T cell responses to AZD1222 COVID-19 vaccine. Study overall: Both about-4-week and about-12-week second-dose recipients were combined. Study results and caveats: Mapped onto spike, vaccine-associated CD4 TCRs spanned it and were dominant at 160-218 and 743-854. Sampled repertoires all dated from after the peak T cell response.

Germline V CDR1 and CDR2: LNHDA, SQIVND (reference sequence). The CDR3 runs 14 residues. V was trimmed by 5 bases and J by 0 bases, leaving 10 bases between them. With regard to this clone: Its antigen is as yet unknown.

Generated by immunoSEQ multiplex PCR, the TCRdb table keeps only in-frame clones and is missing some. This sample carries 150,000 or so clones, approximately 88% of them seen once, and the ten largest clones take 5% to 6.5%. The sample was peripheral blood, taken on day 0 of AZD1222 vaccination. The genes are TRBV19 and TRBJ1-1; no clear D. The source of this sequence is an adult in good health. The DNA for the CDR3 is TGTGCCAGTAGTCGTGACGGAGTGAACACTGAAGCTTTCTTT. This gives the protein CASSRDGVNTEAFF.